The rows below give T cell receptor beta chains drawn from one sample of a study of T cell repertoires in cytomegalovirus infection. Each CDR3 protein is one row after TCRdb ran MiXCR on the reads. The repertoire holds 600,000 to 800,000 distinct CDR3 sequences, with more than 20% as singletons. Sequencing input: CD8+ T cells from PBMCs. The source of these receptors is a human donor in good health (CMV status not recorded). Some clones in this sample may be carry-over from other donors' samples. CDR3s include the opening cysteine and the closing phenylalanine or tryptophan. D genes are given only for firm matches. Clone size is given for some rows only: seen once, a few or many times, or a class if the clone is expanded.

CDR3 protein: CASSLEPGQSSGNTIYF; CDR3 DNA: TGTGCCAGCAGTCTAGAACCGGGACAGAGCTCTGGAAACACCATATATTTT; D gene: TRBD1; J gene: TRBJ1-3; V gene: TRBV6-5; clone size: few
CDR3 protein: CASSLYGTAIYGYTF; CDR3 DNA: TGTGCCAGCAGCTTGTACGGGACAGCGATCTATGGCTACACCTTC; D gene: TRBD1; J gene: TRBJ1-2; V gene: TRBV7-9; clone size: .
CDR3 protein: CASRGWTSGDQETQYF; CDR3 DNA: TGTGCCAGCAGGGGTTGGACTAGCGGAGATCAAGAGACCCAGTACTTC; D gene: TRBD2; J gene: TRBJ2-5; V gene: TRBV2; clone size: many
CDR3 protein: CASSTFPGPYNEQFF; CDR3 DNA: TGTGCCAGCAGCACGTTCCCGGGACCTTACAATGAGCAGTTCTTC; D gene: .; J gene: TRBJ2-1; V gene: TRBV28; clone size: few
CDR3 protein: CASSPGPVAGRAVF; CDR3 DNA: TGTGCCAGCAGCCCCGGTCCCGTCGCGGGGCGGGCTGTCTTT; D gene: .; J gene: TRBJ1-1; V gene: TRBV5-4; clone size: few
CDR3 protein: CASSWGDVESYEQYF; CDR3 DNA: TGTGCCAGCAGTTGGGGGGATGTCGAGTCCTACGAGCAGTACTTC; D gene: .; J gene: TRBJ2-7; V gene: TRBV12-3/TRBV12-4; clone size: many
CDR3 protein: CASSFLAGMTDTQYF; CDR3 DNA: TGTGCCAGCAGTTTCCTAGCGGGGATGACAGATACGCAGTATTTT; D gene: TRBD2; J gene: TRBJ2-3; V gene: TRBV6-5; clone size: many
CDR3 protein: CSAEGELPSGANVLTF; CDR3 DNA: TGCAGCGCCGAGGGGGAATTGCCCTCTGGGGCCAACGTCCTGACTTTC; D gene: .; J gene: TRBJ2-6; V gene: TRBV29-1; clone size: few
CDR3 protein: CASGSEGGQPQHF; CDR3 DNA: TGTGCTAGTGGTTCCGAGGGGGGACAGCCCCAGCATTTT; D gene: .; J gene: TRBJ1-5; V gene: TRBV12-5; clone size: few
CDR3 protein: CAATGETNEKLFF; CDR3 DNA: TGTGCCGCGACAGGGGAAACTAATGAAAAACTGTTTTTT; D gene: TRBD1; J gene: TRBJ1-4; V gene: TRBV2; clone size: few
CDR3 protein: CASSLGSREFGNYYNEQFF; CDR3 DNA: TGTGCCAGCAGCTTAGGCTCTAGGGAGTTTGGAAACTACTACAATGAGCAGTTCTTC; D gene: .; J gene: TRBJ2-1; V gene: TRBV7-2; clone size: many
CDR3 protein: CASSLPRTGPNTGELFF; CDR3 DNA: TGTGCCAGCAGCTTACCTAGGACAGGGCCGAACACCGGGGAGCTGTTTTTT; D gene: TRBD1; J gene: TRBJ2-2; V gene: TRBV7-6; clone size: many
CDR3 protein: CASCDEWVSTGANVLTF; CDR3 DNA: TGTGCCAGCTGTGACGAGTGGGTCTCAACTGGGGCCAACGTCCTGACTTTC; D gene: .; J gene: TRBJ2-6; V gene: TRBV5-4; clone size: few
CDR3 protein: CASSDSGLGTDTQYF; CDR3 DNA: TGTGCCAGCAGTGATTCGGGGTTAGGGACAGATACGCAGTATTTT; D gene: .; J gene: TRBJ2-3; V gene: TRBV6-4; clone size: .
CDR3 protein: CASSLFPANQPQHF; CDR3 DNA: TGTGCCAGCAGCTTATTCCCCGCCAATCAGCCCCAGCATTTT; D gene: .; J gene: TRBJ1-5; V gene: TRBV7-2; clone size: many
CDR3 protein: CSARSGGGAYNEQFF; CDR3 DNA: TGCAGTGCTAGGTCTGGCGGGGGGGCCTACAATGAGCAGTTCTTC; D gene: TRBD2; J gene: TRBJ2-1; V gene: TRBV20-1; clone size: .
CDR3 protein: CASSLGIFSYNEQFF; CDR3 DNA: TGTGCCAGCAGTCTAGGGATCTTCTCCTACAATGAGCAGTTCTTC; D gene: .; J gene: TRBJ2-1; V gene: TRBV28; clone size: many
CDR3 protein: CSVDLVYTEAFF; CDR3 DNA: TGCAGCGTTGACTTGGTGTACACTGAAGCTTTCTTT; D gene: .; J gene: TRBJ1-1; V gene: TRBV29-1; clone size: .
CDR3 protein: CASSGDVPSTDTQYF; CDR3 DNA: TGTGCCAGCAGTGGGGACGTTCCCAGCACAGATACGCAGTATTTT; D gene: .; J gene: TRBJ2-3; V gene: TRBV6-5; clone size: .
CDR3 protein: CASSQDLGGSPLHF; CDR3 DNA: TGTGCCAGCAGCCAAGACCTAGGCGGGTCACCCCTCCACTTT; D gene: .; J gene: TRBJ1-6; V gene: TRBV14; clone size: .
CDR3 protein: CASSYGHYEQYF; CDR3 DNA: TGTGCCAGCAGCTATGGACACTACGAGCAGTACTTC; D gene: .; J gene: TRBJ2-7; V gene: TRBV7-2; clone size: many
CDR3 protein: CASSLRWTGASSTDTQYF; CDR3 DNA: TGTGCCAGCAGCTTGCGGTGGACAGGTGCCTCTAGCACAGATACGCAGTATTTT; D gene: TRBD1; J gene: TRBJ2-3; V gene: TRBV7-6; clone size: many
CDR3 protein: CASSPARQGSNTEAFF; CDR3 DNA: TGTGCCAGCAGTCCGGCCCGACAGGGATCGAACACTGAAGCTTTCTTT; D gene: TRBD1; J gene: TRBJ1-1; V gene: TRBV12-3/TRBV12-4; clone size: .
CDR3 protein: CASSGIPGLAGGSYNEQFF; CDR3 DNA: TGTGCCAGCAGTGGAATCCCGGGACTAGCGGGGGGCTCCTACAATGAGCAGTTCTTC; D gene: TRBD2; J gene: TRBJ2-1; V gene: TRBV2; clone size: few
CDR3 protein: CASSKTGQGSYNEQFF; CDR3 DNA: TGTGCCAGCAGCAAAACTGGACAGGGCTCCTACAATGAGCAGTTCTTC; D gene: TRBD1; J gene: TRBJ2-1; V gene: TRBV11-3; clone size: many
CDR3 protein: CASSPRQNTEAFF; CDR3 DNA: TGTGCCAGCAGCCCCCGACAGAACACTGAAGCTTTCTTT; D gene: .; J gene: TRBJ1-1; V gene: TRBV7-9; clone size: few
CDR3 protein: CSVEDLRGGGTKVQETQYF; CDR3 DNA: TGCAGCGTTGAAGATCTTAGGGGCGGGGGCACGAAAGTTCAAGAGACCCAGTACTTC; D gene: .; J gene: TRBJ2-5; V gene: TRBV29-1; clone size: few
CDR3 protein: CASSSSSSNEQFF; CDR3 DNA: TGTGCCAGTAGCTCAAGTTCCAGCAATGAGCAGTTCTTC; D gene: .; J gene: TRBJ2-1; V gene: TRBV19; clone size: .
CDR3 protein: CASSTGTHSSYNEQFF; CDR3 DNA: TGTGCCAGTAGTACCGGGACCCACAGCTCCTACAATGAGCAGTTCTTC; D gene: .; J gene: TRBJ2-1; V gene: TRBV19; clone size: .
CDR3 protein: CASTERGTDTQYF; CDR3 DNA: TGTGCCAGCACCGAGCGGGGCACAGATACGCAGTATTTT; D gene: .; J gene: TRBJ2-3; V gene: TRBV7-9; clone size: many
CDR3 protein: CASSPKDGRRNTEAFF; CDR3 DNA: TGTGCCAGCAGCCCTAAGGACGGACGGAGGAACACTGAAGCTTTCTTT; D gene: .; J gene: TRBJ1-1; V gene: TRBV7-9; clone size: many
CDR3 protein: CASTESWFPAKNIQYF; CDR3 DNA: TGTGCCAGCACCGAATCTTGGTTTCCAGCCAAAAACATTCAGTACTTC; D gene: .; J gene: TRBJ2-4; V gene: TRBV7-8; clone size: once
CDR3 protein: CASSLGDGHNEQFF; CDR3 DNA: TGTGCCAGCAGTCTCGGTGACGGTCACAATGAGCAGTTCTTC; D gene: .; J gene: TRBJ2-1; V gene: TRBV6-5; clone size: .
CDR3 protein: CASSLRAPEGQFF; CDR3 DNA: TGTGCCAGCAGCTTAAGGGCCCCCGAGGGGCAGTTCTTC; D gene: .; J gene: TRBJ2-1; V gene: TRBV7-9; clone size: many
CDR3 protein: CASSQTSRRIQETQYF; CDR3 DNA: TGTGCCAGCAGTCAAACGTCGCGACGGATCCAAGAGACCCAGTACTTC; D gene: .; J gene: TRBJ2-5; V gene: TRBV7-2; clone size: many
CDR3 protein: CASMRTGTTGELFF; CDR3 DNA: TGTGCCAGCATGCGGACAGGGACCACCGGGGAGCTGTTTTTT; D gene: TRBD1; J gene: TRBJ2-2; V gene: TRBV7-6; clone size: few
CDR3 protein: CASSHPGRQHRGTEAFF; CDR3 DNA: TGCGCCAGCAGTCATCCGGGACGGCAACACCGGGGGACTGAAGCTTTCTTT; D gene: .; J gene: TRBJ1-1; V gene: TRBV23-1; clone size: few
CDR3 protein: CASSISWGNTEAFF; CDR3 DNA: TGTGCCAGTAGTATTTCATGGGGTAACACTGAAGCTTTCTTT; D gene: .; J gene: TRBJ1-1; V gene: TRBV19; clone size: few
CDR3 protein: CSVEDVRGTQETQYF; CDR3 DNA: TGCAGCGTTGAAGACGTCCGGGGGACTCAAGAGACCCAGTACTTC; D gene: .; J gene: TRBJ2-5; V gene: TRBV29-1; clone size: .
CDR3 protein: CASSSHGTGSPYEQYF; CDR3 DNA: TGTGCCAGCAGCAGCCATGGGACAGGGTCCCCCTACGAGCAGTACTTC; D gene: TRBD1; J gene: TRBJ2-7; V gene: TRBV7-8; clone size: many
CDR3 protein: CSVRYQGRAQETQYF; CDR3 DNA: TGCAGCGTCAGGTACCAGGGTAGGGCCCAAGAGACCCAGTACTTC; D gene: .; J gene: TRBJ2-5; V gene: TRBV29-1; clone size: few
CDR3 protein: CAGKFHGQGGKTNEKLFF; CDR3 DNA: TGTGCCGGAAAATTCCATGGACAGGGTGGTAAAACTAATGAAAAACTGTTTTTT; D gene: TRBD1; J gene: TRBJ1-4; V gene: TRBV7-2; clone size: many
CDR3 protein: CASSESTSRAEPEAFF; CDR3 DNA: TGCGCCAGCAGTGAGTCGACTTCCCGAGCGGAACCTGAAGCTTTCTTT; D gene: .; J gene: TRBJ1-1; V gene: TRBV10-1; clone size: .
CDR3 protein: CATSRVGTEAFF; CDR3 DNA: TGTGCCACCAGCAGAGTAGGCACTGAAGCTTTCTTT; D gene: .; J gene: TRBJ1-1; V gene: TRBV15; clone size: few
CDR3 protein: CASSRKTDRAYEQYF; CDR3 DNA: TGTGCCAGCAGCCGAAAAACTGACAGGGCCTACGAGCAGTACTTC; D gene: TRBD1; J gene: TRBJ2-7; V gene: TRBV7-6; clone size: many
CDR3 protein: CASSQMASGYNEQFF; CDR3 DNA: TGTGCCAGCAGCCAAATGGCTAGCGGTTACAATGAGCAGTTCTTC; D gene: TRBD2; J gene: TRBJ2-1; V gene: TRBV5-8; clone size: .
CDR3 protein: CASSLVGTLGDGWNTEAFF; CDR3 DNA: TGCGCCAGCAGCTTGGTTGGGACATTGGGTGATGGGTGGAACACTGAAGCTTTCTTT; D gene: .; J gene: TRBJ1-1; V gene: TRBV5-1; clone size: few